The clone carrying this TCR beta chain was found a few times. Antigen unknown. The listed genes are named as in mouse. Specified time point: mouse harvest day 14 after allogeneic transplant. The graft held 10^6 splenic CD5+ T cells and 10^7 T-cell-depleted bone marrow cells. The sample originates from a study of tissue T cells after allogeneic stem cell transplantation. Study-wide points: Anatomically similar tissues had similar TCR repertoires within each patient. Some tissue clones might be persisting host cells; their alloreactivity or antigen specificity was not determined.

Method: immunoSEQ multiplex PCR; TCRdb's copy keeps in-frame clones and lacks some. The table records over 950 clones, 45% to 50% of them present only once. This sequence originates from a female BALB/c mouse given C57BL/6 T cells with graft-versus-host disease after an allogeneic hematopoietic cell transplant. Sequenced material: liver tissue.

CDR3 residues: CASSRNNQAPLF. The sequenced part of the CDR3 DNA is TGTGCCAGCAGTCGGAATAACCAGGCTCCGCTT. The J gene is TRBJ1-5, the V gene TRBV26; D is uncertain. The read is 1 residue too short to cover the CDR3 end, so that end is filled in from the germline J gene. The V end was cut by 4 bases, the J end by 4 bases, with 5 bases between. The CDR3 is 12 amino acids. CDR1 KGHPV and CDR2 FQNQEV come from the germline V gene (reference sequence).